The source of this T cell receptor (beta chain) is a study of shared clonotypes between healthy human individuals (dated by TCRdb to about 2020). Concerning the study at large: The cohort comprised two women and a few men aged 18 to 49 years. Libraries were prepared and TCR repertoires were sequenced by different laboratories using diverse techniques, in order to increase sequencing depth and limit assay-specific biases. Between about 0.94 and 10 billion PBMCs per donor were obtained by leukapheresis. To estimate repertoire size and how much clonotype sharing occurs between individuals, the study deeply sequenced the blood TCR repertoires of 4 to 6 healthy adults. For each donor, CD4 naive and CD4 memory were each given three plates, CD8 naive was given two plates, and CD8 memory was given one plate.

Healthy HIV-negative adults with no recently reported acute infections or vaccinations were included as donors. Every donor was a Caucasian adult residing in Nashville, Tennessee, USA. CD8 memory samples were composed of magnetically selected CD45RO+ cells combined with CCR7-negative CD45RA+ effector memory (TemRA) cells. After blood collection by leukapheresis, PBMCs were isolated using Ficoll-Histopaque density gradient centrifugation and then cryopreserved in the vapor phase of liquid nitrogen. Analytical flow cytometry was used to check the purity and quantity of every magnetically sorted T cell population. From each sorted fraction, genomic DNA was isolated and quantified by UV absorbance on a Nanodrop 2000c. About this clone itself: What antigen it recognizes has not been identified. No quality values exist for individual bases; no much larger clone is one base distant.

TCR CDR3 regions were amplified from genomic DNA by multiplex PCR using the deep immunoSEQ assay. For each cell subset, the extracted genomic DNA was distributed evenly across all wells of several immunoSEQ 96-well plates, and each plate served as one replicate. For sorted subsets, 150 to 250 ng genomic DNA, equal to 30,000 to 35,000 T cell genomes, was loaded into each replicate PCR. Purified libraries were quantified with a Qubit 3.0 fluorometer, sized on a Bioanalyzer 2100, and re-quantified with the KAPA Library Quantification kit. Every immunoSEQ 96-well plate was sequenced on a dedicated single-read 150-cycle Illumina NextSeq 550 flow cell. As for how the authors treated the data: The immunoSEQ output contained only junctional sequences without quality scores, so filtering could not match that applied to full-length reads. To assign V/J genes and CDR3, sequences were annotated using PyIR, a Python wrapper for IgBLAST v1.9, with IMGT germline references. Reads were filtered out if the reads had weak V/J assignments (E-value above 1e-6), no CDR3, stop codons, out-of-frame junctions, or ambiguous translated residues. V3J clonotypes were defined by identical inferred V gene, J gene, and CDR3 amino acid sequence. Percentage overlap between repertoires was calculated by dividing the number of shared unique clonotypes by the size of the smaller repertoire. Repertoire richness was assessed with RTK rarefaction, the Chao1 estimator, and Recon v2.1 estimates of unobserved clonotypes. For all TCRbeta clonotypes obtained by the gDNA method from four donors, generation probabilities were computed with OLGA. The clones in this table, taken by TCRdb from immuneACCESS, are in-frame only. Not every clone is retained; where verified, under half of the shortfall comes from an unresolved V gene, and the cause of the rest is unknown. V and J calls and clone size are copied from that table; D and trimming were computed from the DNA. Present in this sample are approximately 88,000 clones, 60% to 75% of which were seen just once. The ten largest clones capture roughly 50% of the sample.

Points the paper makes about the study in general: Roughly 5.2% of naive CD4, 3.5% of naive CD8, 2.3% of memory CD4, and about 0.4% of memory CD8 clonotypes were shared across four donors. Sampling was restricted to blood, and TCR repertoires in tissues likely differ from the TCR repertoires found in blood. The genetic and exposure-history diversity represented was limited by the small number of donors. Larger estimated clonotype richness was generally found for naive subsets than for memory subsets. Pairwise subsampling led to the expectation that sequencing depth would affect the degree of clonotype sharing among donors. Even with the large sequencing depth, rarefaction of the sorted-subset datasets indicated that sequencing was incomplete. Compared with non-shared clonotypes, clonotypes shared by all four sorted-subset donors had higher generation probabilities.

At the junction V is shortened by 2 bases and J by 2 bases; bases outside the gene matches: 2. Its CDR3 holds 15 amino acids, cysteine through phenylalanine. Just CDR3 DNA is preserved here, 45 bases in frame from base 1. As encoded in the germline V gene, CDR1 is SGHVS while CDR2 is FQNEAQ. The sample comprised memory CD8+ T cells sorted from blood. This specimen's cell subset or site label, per the study, means: CD45RO+ cells pooled with CCR7-negative TemRA cells. The clonotype was recovered from a man aged 30 to 39 in good health. The rearranged chain carries TRBV7-8 and TRBJ1-3, with TRBD1 matching 8 junction bases. The DNA sequence is as follows: TGTGCCAGCAGCTTAATGGACAGGGCTGGAAACACCATATATTTT. It codes for CASSLMDRAGNTIYF.